Below, 2 T cell receptor beta chains from the same sample are listed, as sequenced in a study of identical twins (dated by TCRdb to the mid-2010s). The library relied on 5' RACE. The sequencing machine was an Illumina HiSeq 2000. TCRdb reprocessing: public reads trimmed at Q25 with fastp, clones called with MiXCR, in-frame beta chains kept. Entries that share a CDR3 protein sequence are merged under the most common genes and DNA. In all, the sample holds under 400,000 distinct CDR3 sequences, and approximately 10% of those were seen once. About 9.1% of the sample is in the top ten clones. The sample comprised naive T cells sorted from blood. The cell subset or site label on this specimen signifies: cells isolated with a human naive T-cell isolation kit. The receptors derive from a woman aged 50 to 65 in good health.

Many counts were recorded for this clonotype. This chain joins TRBV5-1 and TRBJ2-2; D is uncertain. Germline V gene sequence: CDR1 SGHRS, CDR2 YFSETQ. There are 14 residues in the CDR3. Trimming removed 1 base from V and 6 bases from J, with 10 bases in between. In DNA, the CDR3 is TGCGCCAGCAGCTTGAACAGTCAACCCGGGGAGCTGTTTTTT. This sequence encodes CASSLNSQPGELFF.

This clonotype was detected ten times or more. The chain uses TRBV5-1 and TRBJ2-5; D unresolved. The ends were cut back, 4 bases at V and 5 bases at J, with 9 bases in the middle. Germline V gives CDR1 SGHRS, CDR2 YFSETQ. The CDR3 has 12 amino acids. The CDR3 DNA follows: TGCGCCAGCAGCCGCGGCCAGGAGACCCAGTACTTC. It translates to CASSRGQETQYF.